Shown below are 5 T cell receptor beta chains from a single sample sequenced in a study of shared clonotypes between healthy human individuals. Libraries were prepared by immunoSEQ multiplex PCR; TCRdb keeps only in-frame clonotypes and omits some of them. The data show 950,000 to 1,300,000 clones, roughly 80% seen once. Source material: memory CD4+ T cells sorted from blood. Noted subset: CD45RA-negative fraction. These TCRs come from a man aged 18 to 30 in good health.

V and J are TRBV4-3 and TRBJ2-5, with 7 bases fitting TRBD1. The CDR3 spans 15 residues. Germline V gives CDR1 LGHNA, CDR2 YSLEER. V shed 3 bases, J shed 0 bases, and the junction held 4 bases outside the gene matches. Here the CDR3 DNA reads TGCGCCAGCAGCCAGGGGACAGCCAACCAAGAGACCCAGTACTTC. Encoded protein: CASSQGTANQETQYF.

This clone came up once. The same CDR3 is also encoded by other DNA sequences in this sample. The chain has TRBV11-2 and TRBJ1-2, with no clear D. This CDR3 is 13 amino acids long. V shed 5 bases and J shed 1 base, with 8 bases lying between them. The germline CDR1 and CDR2 sequences are SGHAT and FQNNGV. The CDR3: CASSPGGNYGYTF. The CDR3 DNA reads as TGTGCCAGCAGCCCGGGCGGTAACTATGGCTACACCTTC.

The rearrangement links TRBV27 to TRBJ2-1; TRBD2 agrees at 7 bases. The CDR3 extends over 15 amino acids. The germline CDR1 and CDR2 sequences are MNHEY and SMNVEV (reference sequence). The CDR3 spells CVTGESSGAYNEQFF. DNA of the CDR3: TGTGTAACCGGAGAGTCTAGCGGTGCCTACAATGAGCAGTTCTTC.

This clone was observed a single time. The chain is built from TRBV5-1 and TRBJ2-3; D uncertain. Germline V gives CDR1 SGHRS, CDR2 YFSETQ. The CDR3 length is 16 residues. V gave up 4 bases and J gave up 6 bases, with 21 bases separating them. The CDR3 here is CASSPGGGITQDTQYF. For the CDR3, the DNA is TGCGCCAGCAGCCCCGGCGGCGGAATTACACAGGATACGCAGTATTTT.

The chain joins TRBV10-3 to TRBJ1-1, with TRBD1 matching over 8 bases. CDR1 is ENHRY and CDR2 is SYGVKD in the germline V gene. V lost 0 bases to trimming and J lost 2 bases; unmatched junction nucleotides: 8. The CDR3 extends over 17 amino acids. CDR3: CAISESRTGSYNTEAFF. The CDR3 bases are TGTGCCATCAGTGAGTCGAGGACAGGGTCCTATAACACTGAAGCTTTCTTT.